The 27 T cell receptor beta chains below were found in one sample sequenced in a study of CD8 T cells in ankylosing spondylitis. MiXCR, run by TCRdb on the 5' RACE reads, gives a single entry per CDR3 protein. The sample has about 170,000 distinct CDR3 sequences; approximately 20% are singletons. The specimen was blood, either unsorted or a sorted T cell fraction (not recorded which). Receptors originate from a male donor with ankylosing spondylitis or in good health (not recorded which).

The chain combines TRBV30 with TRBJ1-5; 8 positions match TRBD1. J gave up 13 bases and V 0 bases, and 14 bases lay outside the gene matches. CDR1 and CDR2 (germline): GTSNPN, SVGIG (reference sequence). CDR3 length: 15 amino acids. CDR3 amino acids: CAWSVRDRGLNPQHF. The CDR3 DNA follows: TGTGCCTGGAGTGTACGTGACAGGGGCCTCAATCCTCAGCATTTT.

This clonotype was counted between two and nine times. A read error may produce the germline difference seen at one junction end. For the CDR3, the DNA is TGTGCCGGCAGTTTAAACCGGGAAAGGGTCAATGAGCAGTTCTTC. Protein product: CAGSLNRERVNEQFF. The J gene is TRBJ2-1, the V gene TRBV27; D is perhaps TRBD2 (5 bases). CDR3 size: 15 residues. Germline CDR1 is MNHEY and CDR2 is SMNVEV (reference sequence).

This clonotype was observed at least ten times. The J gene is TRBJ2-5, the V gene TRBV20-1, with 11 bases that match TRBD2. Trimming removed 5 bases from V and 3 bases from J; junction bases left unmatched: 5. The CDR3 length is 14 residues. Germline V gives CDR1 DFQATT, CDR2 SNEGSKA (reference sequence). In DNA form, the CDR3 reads TGCAGTGCTCCGGGACTAGCGGCGGAAGAGACCCAGTACTTC. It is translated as CSAPGLAAEETQYF.

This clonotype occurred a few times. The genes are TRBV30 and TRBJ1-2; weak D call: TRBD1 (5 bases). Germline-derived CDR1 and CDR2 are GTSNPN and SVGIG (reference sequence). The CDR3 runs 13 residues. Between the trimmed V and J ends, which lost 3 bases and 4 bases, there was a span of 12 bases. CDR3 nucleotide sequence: TGTGCCTGGAGCTCCCAGGACACCTATGGCTACACCTTC. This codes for CAWSSQDTYGYTF.

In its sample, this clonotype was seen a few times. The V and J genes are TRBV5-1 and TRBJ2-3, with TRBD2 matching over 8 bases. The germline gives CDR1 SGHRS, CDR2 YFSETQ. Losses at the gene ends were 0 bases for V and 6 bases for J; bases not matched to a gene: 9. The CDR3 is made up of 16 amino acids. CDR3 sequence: CASSLALREGQDTQYF. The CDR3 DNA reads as TGCGCCAGCAGCTTGGCTCTCCGGGAGGGCCAGGATACGCAGTATTTT.

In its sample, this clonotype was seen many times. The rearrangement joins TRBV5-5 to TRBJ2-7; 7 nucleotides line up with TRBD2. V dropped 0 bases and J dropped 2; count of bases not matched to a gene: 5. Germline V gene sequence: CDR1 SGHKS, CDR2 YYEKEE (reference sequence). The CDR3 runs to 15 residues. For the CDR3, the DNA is TGTGCCAGCAGCTTGGGTCTAGCGGCTACCTACGAGCAGTACTTC. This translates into CASSLGLAATYEQYF.

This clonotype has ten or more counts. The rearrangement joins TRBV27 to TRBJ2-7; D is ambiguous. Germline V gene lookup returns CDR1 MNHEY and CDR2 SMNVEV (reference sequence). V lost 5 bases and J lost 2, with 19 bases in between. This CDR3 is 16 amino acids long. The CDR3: CASSPIRQLAAYEQYF. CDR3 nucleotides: TGTGCCAGCAGTCCGATTCGACAACTCGCGGCCTACGAGCAGTACTTC.

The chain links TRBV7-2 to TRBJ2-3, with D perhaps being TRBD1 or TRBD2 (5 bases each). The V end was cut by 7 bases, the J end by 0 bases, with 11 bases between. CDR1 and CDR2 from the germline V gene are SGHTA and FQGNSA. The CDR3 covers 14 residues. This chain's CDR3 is CASTPRGSTDTQYF. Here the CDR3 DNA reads TGTGCCAGCACCCCCCGGGGCAGCACAGATACGCAGTATTTT.

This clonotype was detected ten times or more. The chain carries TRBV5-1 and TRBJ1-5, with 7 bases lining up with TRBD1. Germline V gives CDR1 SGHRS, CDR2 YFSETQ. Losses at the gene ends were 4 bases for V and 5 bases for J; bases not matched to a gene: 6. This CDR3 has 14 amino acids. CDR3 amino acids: CASSPGTDHQPQHF. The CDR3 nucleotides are TGCGCCAGCAGCCCCGGGACAGATCATCAGCCCCAGCATTTT.

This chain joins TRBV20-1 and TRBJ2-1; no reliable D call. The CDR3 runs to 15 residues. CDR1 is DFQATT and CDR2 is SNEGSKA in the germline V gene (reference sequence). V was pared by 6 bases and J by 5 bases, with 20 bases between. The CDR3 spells CSAQDSDIVDNEQFF. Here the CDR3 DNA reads TGCAGTGCGCAAGACTCTGATATCGTGGACAATGAGCAGTTCTTC.

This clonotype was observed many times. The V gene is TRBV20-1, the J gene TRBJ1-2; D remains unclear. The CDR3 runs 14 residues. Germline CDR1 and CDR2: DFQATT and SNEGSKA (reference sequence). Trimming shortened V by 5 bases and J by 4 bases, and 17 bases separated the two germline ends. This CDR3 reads CSADPLSPSYGYTF. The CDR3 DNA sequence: TGCAGTGCTGACCCCCTCTCTCCGTCCTATGGCTACACCTTC.

The CDR3 reads CASSLNREAYEQYF. The DNA for the CDR3 is TGTGCCAGCAGCCTAAACCGGGAGGCTTACGAGCAGTACTTC. The gene calls are TRBV5-4 and TRBJ2-7, with 7 bases matching TRBD2. Per the germline V gene, CDR1 is SGHNT and CDR2 is YYREEE (reference sequence). The CDR3 runs to 14 residues. Trimming removed 4 bases from V and 4 bases from J; junction bases left unmatched: 8.

The CDR3 DNA sequence: TGTGCCAGCAGACCGTCGCCTAGCGGGAACTACGAGCAGTACTTC. This translates into CASRPSPSGNYEQYF. The chain has TRBV12-3 or TRBV12-4 and TRBJ2-7; 9 nucleotides match TRBD2. Losses at the gene ends were 6 bases for V and 3 bases for J; bases not matched to a gene: 9. The CDR3 totals 15 residues.

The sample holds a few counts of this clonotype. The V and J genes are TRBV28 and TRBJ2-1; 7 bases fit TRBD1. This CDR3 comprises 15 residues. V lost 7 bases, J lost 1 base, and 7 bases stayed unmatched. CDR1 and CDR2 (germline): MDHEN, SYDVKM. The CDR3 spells CASTGGHPSYNEQFF. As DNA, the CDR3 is TGTGCCAGCACAGGGGGACATCCTTCCTACAATGAGCAGTTCTTC.

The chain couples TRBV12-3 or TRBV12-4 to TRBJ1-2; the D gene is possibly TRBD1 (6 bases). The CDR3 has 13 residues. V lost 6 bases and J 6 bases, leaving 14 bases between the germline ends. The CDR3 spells CASSFPGGNGYTF. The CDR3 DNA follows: TGTGCCAGCAGCTTTCCGGGGGGCAATGGCTACACCTTC.

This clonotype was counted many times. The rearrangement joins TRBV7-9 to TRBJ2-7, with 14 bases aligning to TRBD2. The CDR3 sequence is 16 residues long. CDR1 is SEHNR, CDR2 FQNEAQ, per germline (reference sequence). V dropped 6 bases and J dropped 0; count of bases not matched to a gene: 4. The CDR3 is CASRSGTSGSSYEQYF. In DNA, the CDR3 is TGTGCCAGCAGGTCCGGGACTAGCGGGAGCTCCTACGAGCAGTACTTC.

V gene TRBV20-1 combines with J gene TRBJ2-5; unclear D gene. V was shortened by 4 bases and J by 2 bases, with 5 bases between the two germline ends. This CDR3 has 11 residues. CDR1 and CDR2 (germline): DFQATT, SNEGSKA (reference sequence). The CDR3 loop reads CSATRQETQYF. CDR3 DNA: TGCAGTGCTACTCGACAAGAGACCCAGTACTTC.

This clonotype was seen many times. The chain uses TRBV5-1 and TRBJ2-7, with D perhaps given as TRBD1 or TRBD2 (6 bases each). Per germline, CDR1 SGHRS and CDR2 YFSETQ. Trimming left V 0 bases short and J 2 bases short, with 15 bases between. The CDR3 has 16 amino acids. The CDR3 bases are TGCGCCAGCAGCTTGGTTCCGGGGGCTGGAACCTACGAGCAGTACTTC. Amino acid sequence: CASSLVPGAGTYEQYF.

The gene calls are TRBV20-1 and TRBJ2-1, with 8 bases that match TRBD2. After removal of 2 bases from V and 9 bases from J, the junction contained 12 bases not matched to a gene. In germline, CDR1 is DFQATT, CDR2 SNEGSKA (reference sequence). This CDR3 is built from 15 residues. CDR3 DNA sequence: TGCAGTGCTAGACCGTCACTTCCGGGAGGGAGTGAGCAGTTCTTC. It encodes CSARPSLPGGSEQFF.

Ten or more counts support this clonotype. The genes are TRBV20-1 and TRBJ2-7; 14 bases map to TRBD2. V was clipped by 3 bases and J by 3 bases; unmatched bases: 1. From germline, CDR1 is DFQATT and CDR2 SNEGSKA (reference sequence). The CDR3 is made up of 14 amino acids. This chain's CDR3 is CSARGTSGSYEQYF. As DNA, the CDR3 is TGCAGTGCTAGGGGGACTAGCGGGAGCTACGAGCAGTACTTC.

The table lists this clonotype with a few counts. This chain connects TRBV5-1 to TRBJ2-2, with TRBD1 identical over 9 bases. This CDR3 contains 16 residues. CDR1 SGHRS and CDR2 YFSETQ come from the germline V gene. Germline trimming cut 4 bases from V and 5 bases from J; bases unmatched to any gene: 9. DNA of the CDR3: TGCGCCAGCAGCCCCGGGACAGGGCAAGAAACCGGGGAGCTGTTTTTT. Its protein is CASSPGTGQETGELFF.

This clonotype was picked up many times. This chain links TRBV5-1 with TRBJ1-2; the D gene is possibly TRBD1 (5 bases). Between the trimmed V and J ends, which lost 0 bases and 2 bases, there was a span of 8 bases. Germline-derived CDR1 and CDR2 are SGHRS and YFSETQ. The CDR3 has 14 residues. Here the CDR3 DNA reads TGCGCCAGCAGCTTGGAGGGGCTCAACTATGGCTACACCTTC. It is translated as CASSLEGLNYGYTF.

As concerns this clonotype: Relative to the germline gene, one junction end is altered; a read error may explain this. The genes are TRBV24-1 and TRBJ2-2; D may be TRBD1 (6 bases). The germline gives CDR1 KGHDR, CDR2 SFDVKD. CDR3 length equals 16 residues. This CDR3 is CATSDLPGQLNGELVF. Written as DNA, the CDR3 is TGTGCCACCAGTGATTTGCCCGGACAGTTAAACGGGGAGCTGGTTTTT.

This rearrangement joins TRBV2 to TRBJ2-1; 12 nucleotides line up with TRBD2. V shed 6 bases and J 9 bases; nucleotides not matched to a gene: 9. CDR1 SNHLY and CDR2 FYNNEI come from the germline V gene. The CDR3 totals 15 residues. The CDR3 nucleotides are TGTGCCAGCAGACGACTAGCGGGAGCCCTAGGTGAGCAGTTCTTC. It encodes CASRRLAGALGEQFF.

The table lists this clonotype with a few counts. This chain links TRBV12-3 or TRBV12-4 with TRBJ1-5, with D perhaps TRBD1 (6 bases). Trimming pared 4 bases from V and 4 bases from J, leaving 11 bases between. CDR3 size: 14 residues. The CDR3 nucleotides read TGTGCCAGCAGTTCTCCGGACAGAAATCAGCCCCAGCATTTT. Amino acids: CASSSPDRNQPQHF.

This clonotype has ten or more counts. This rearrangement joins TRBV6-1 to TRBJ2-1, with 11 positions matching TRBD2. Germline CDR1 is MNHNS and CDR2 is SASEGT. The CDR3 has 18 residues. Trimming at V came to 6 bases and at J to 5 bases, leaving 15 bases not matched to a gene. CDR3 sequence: CASSPGMVAGGPNNEQFF. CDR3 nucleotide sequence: TGTGCCAGCAGCCCTGGGATGGTAGCGGGAGGGCCGAACAATGAGCAGTTCTTC.

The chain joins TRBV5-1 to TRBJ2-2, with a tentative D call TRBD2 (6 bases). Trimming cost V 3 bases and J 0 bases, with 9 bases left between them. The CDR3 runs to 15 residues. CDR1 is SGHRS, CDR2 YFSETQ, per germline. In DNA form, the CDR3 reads TGCGCCAGCAGCTCGGAGGGGCCGAACACCGGGGAGCTGTTTTTT. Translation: CASSSEGPNTGELFF.